This TCR beta chain was captured by sequencing in a study of PD-1 blockade in classical Hodgkin lymphoma. The CDR3 consists of 16 residues. V gave up 2 bases and J gave up 4 bases; unmatched junction bases: 8. The V gene's germline CDR1 is SNHLY and CDR2 FYNNEI. Each and every patient relapsed after autologous stem cell transplantation, and patients got differing brentuximab vedotin exposure. The patients, who had relapsed/refractory classical Hodgkin lymphoma, achieved best responses of complete response, partial response or progressive disease. Turning to this clone: The antigen remains unidentified.

The study's findings and limits: Repertoire differences lack defined causes, possibly disease activity or prior therapy. Complete responders possessed baseline diversity comparable to newly diagnosed patients. Diminished baseline TCR diversity has been reported in newly diagnosed patients relative to healthy donors.

Profiling relied on immunoSEQ multiplex PCR, and the TCRdb table lists in-frame clones only, not all of them. This sample has tens of thousands of clones; around 82% occur once, and the top ten carry approximately 21%. This clonotype was sampled from a human donor with classical Hodgkin lymphoma. The sequences come from peripheral blood mononuclear cells (PBMCs), collected before the second cycle of nivolumab. V gene TRBV2 combines with J gene TRBJ1-5, with 7 bases aligning to TRBD1. The CDR3 DNA is TGTGCCAGCAGTGAAATGGGACAGCGGCGAAATCAGCCCCAGCATTTT. Its protein is CASSEMGQRRNQPQHF.